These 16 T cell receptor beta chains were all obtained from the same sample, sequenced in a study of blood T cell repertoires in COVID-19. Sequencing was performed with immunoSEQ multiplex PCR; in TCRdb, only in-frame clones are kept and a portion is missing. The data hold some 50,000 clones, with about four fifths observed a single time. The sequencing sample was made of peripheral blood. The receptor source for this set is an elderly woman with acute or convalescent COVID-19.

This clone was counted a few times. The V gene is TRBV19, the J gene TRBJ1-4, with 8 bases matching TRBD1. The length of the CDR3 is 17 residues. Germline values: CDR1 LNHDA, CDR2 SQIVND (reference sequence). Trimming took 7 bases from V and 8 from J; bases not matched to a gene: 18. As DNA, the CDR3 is TGTGCCAGTATCGCCGGGGGAGCAGGGGGCGTTCGGGAAAAACTGTTTTTT. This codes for CASIAGGAGGVREKLFF.

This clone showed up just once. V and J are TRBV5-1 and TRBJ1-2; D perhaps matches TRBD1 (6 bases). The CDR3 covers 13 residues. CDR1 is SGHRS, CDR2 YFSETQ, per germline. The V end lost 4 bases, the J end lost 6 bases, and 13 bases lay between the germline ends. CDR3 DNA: TGCGCCAGCAGCCCACAGGGAATGGATGGCTACACCTTC. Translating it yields CASSPQGMDGYTF.

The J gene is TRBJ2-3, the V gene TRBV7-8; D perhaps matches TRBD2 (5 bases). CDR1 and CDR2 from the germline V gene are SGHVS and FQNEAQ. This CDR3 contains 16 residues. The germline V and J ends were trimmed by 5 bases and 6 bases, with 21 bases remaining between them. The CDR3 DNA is TGTGCCAGCAGCCCCGGTCGGACTCCAACTGGGGATACGCAGTATTTT. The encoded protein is CASSPGRTPTGDTQYF. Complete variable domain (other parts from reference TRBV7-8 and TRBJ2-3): GAGVSQSPRYKVAKRGQDVALRCDPISGHVSLFWYQQALGQGPEFLTYFQNEAQLDKSGLPSDRFFAERPEGSVSTLKIQRTQQEDSAVYLCASSPGRTPTGDTQYFGPGTRLTVL.

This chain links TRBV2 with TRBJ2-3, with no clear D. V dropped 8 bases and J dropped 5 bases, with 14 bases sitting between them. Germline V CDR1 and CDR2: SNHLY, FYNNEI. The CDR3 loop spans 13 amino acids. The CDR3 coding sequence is TGTGCCAGCGGAGCGCCCCTACAAGATACGCAGTATTTT. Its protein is CASGAPLQDTQYF.

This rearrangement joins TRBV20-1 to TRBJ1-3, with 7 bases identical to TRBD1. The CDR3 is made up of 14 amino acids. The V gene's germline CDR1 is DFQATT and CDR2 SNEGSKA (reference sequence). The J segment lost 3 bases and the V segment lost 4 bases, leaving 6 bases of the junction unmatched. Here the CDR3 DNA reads TGCAGTGCTATTGACAGGGTGCATGGAAACACCATATATTTT. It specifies CSAIDRVHGNTIYF.

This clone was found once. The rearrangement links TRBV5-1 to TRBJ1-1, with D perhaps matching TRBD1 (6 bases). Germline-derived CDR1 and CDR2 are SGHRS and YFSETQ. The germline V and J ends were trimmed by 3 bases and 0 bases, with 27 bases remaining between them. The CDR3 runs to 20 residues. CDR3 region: CASSYLAKWGHASMNTEAFF. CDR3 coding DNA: TGCGCCAGCAGCTACCTGGCTAAATGGGGACACGCCTCAATGAACACTGAAGCTTTCTTT. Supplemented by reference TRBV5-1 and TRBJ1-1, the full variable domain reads KAGVTQTPRYLIKTRGQQVTLSCSPISGHRSVSWYQQTPGQGLQFLFEYFSETQRNKGNFPGRFSGRQFSNSRSEMNVSTLELGDSALYLCASSYLAKWGHASMNTEAFFGQGTRLTVV.

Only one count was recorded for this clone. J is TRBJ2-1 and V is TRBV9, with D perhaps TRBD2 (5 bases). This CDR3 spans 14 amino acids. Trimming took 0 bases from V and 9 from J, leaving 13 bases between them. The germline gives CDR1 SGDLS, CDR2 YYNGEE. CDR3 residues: CASSVGVSGFEQFF. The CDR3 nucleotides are TGTGCCAGCAGCGTAGGGGTTTCGGGGTTTGAGCAGTTCTTC.

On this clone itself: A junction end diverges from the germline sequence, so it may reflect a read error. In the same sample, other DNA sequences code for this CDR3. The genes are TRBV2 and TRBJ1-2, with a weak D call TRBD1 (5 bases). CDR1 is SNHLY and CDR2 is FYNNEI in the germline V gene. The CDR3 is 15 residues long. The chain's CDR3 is CASSEAVRVGYGYTF. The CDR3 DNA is TGTGCCAGCAGTGAAGCGGTCAGGGTCGGCTATGGCTATACCTTC.

As DNA, the CDR3 is TGCAGTGCTAGTGGCCCTGATCCGAGACAGAGCTCCTACGAGCAGTACTTC. Protein sequence: CSASGPDPRQSSYEQYF. J is TRBJ2-7 and V is TRBV20-1, with D possibly being TRBD1 (5 bases). Germline-derived CDR1 and CDR2 are DFQATT and SNEGSKA (reference sequence). Trimming removed 3 bases at V and 0 bases at J, with 21 bases between. This CDR3 is 17 amino acids long.

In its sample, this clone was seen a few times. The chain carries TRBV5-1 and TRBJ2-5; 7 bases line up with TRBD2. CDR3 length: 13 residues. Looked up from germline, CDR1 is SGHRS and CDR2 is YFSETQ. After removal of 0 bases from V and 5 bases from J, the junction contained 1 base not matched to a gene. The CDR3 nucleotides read TGCGCCAGCAGCTTGGGAGCGGGGGAGACCCAGTACTTC. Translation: CASSLGAGETQYF.

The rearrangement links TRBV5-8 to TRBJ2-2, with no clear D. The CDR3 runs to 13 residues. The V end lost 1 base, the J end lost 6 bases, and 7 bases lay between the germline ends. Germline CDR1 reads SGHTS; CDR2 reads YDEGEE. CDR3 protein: CASSLYASGELFF. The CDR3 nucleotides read TGTGCCAGCAGCTTGTACGCGTCCGGGGAGCTGTTTTTT.

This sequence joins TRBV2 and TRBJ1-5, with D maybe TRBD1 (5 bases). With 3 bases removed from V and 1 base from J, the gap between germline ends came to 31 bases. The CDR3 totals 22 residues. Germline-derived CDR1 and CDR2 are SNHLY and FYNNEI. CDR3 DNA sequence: TGTGCCAGCAGTGAGAAGGAGCGAGGGGTTACTGGGCGGGGTAGGAGCAATCAGCCCCAGCATTTT. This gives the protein CASSEKERGVTGRGRSNQPQHF. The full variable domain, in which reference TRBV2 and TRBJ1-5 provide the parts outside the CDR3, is EPEVTQTPSHQVTQMGQEVILRCVPISNHLYFYWYRQILGQKVEFLVSFYNNEISEKSEIFDDQFSVERPDGSNFTLKIRSTKLEDSAMYFCASSEKERGVTGRGRSNQPQHFGDGTRLSIL.

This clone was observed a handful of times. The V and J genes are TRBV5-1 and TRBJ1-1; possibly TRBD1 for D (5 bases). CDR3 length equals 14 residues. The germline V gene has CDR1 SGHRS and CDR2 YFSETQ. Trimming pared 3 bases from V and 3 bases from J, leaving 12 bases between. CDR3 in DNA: TGCGCCAGCAGCTCCCCGGGGGGTTACACTGAAGCTTTCTTT. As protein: CASSSPGGYTEAFF.

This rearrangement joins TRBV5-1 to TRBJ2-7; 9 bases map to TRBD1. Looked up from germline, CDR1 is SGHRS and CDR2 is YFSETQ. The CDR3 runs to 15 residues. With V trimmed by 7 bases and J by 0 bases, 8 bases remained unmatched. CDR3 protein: CASRLQGAYSYEQYF. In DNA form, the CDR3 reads TGCGCCAGCCGGCTACAGGGGGCCTACTCCTACGAGCAGTACTTC.

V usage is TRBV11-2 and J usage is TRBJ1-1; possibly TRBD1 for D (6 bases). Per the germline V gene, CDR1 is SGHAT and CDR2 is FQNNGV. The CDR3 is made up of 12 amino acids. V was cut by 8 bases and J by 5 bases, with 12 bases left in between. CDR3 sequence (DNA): TGTGCCAGCCGGGGGGGGCGGACTGAAGCTTTCTTT. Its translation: CASRGGRTEAFF.

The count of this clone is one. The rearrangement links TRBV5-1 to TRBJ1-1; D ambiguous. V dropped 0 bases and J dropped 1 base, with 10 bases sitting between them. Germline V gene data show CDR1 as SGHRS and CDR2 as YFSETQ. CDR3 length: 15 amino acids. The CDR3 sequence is CASSLVEGRNTEAFF. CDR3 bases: TGCGCCAGCAGCTTGGTAGAGGGCCGGAACACTGAAGCTTTCTTT.